One TCR beta chain is described in this entry. This receptor's antigen is unknown. No much larger clonotype is one base removed from it; base qualities were not supplied. Systemically healthy Caucasian individuals from Russia, some 36 in total and aged about 6 to 100 years, were included as donors. Each donor gave 8 to 10 milliliters of peripheral blood, drawn into EDTA-treated Vacutainer tubes. Ficoll-Paque density-gradient centrifugation was used to isolate PBMCs, with at least 7 million per sample. Trizol reagent was used to extract total RNA from the PBMCs, yielding at least 5 micrograms per sample. Naive CD45RAhigh/CD27high T cell percentages were measured by flow cytometry on a PBMC aliquot from every donor. This entry belongs to a study of blood T cells in healthy people across ages (dated by TCRdb to about 2015). With respect to the entire study: In model experiments, template switching captured about one uniquely barcoded TCR beta cDNA molecule for every two T cells. Age-related changes in TCR beta repertoire diversity were measured in the study by deep sequencing normalized with unique cDNA molecular identifiers. Donors were grouped into four age groups: young (average 16 years), middle-aged (over 35), aged (around 62) and long-lived (around 80). To avoid experimental bias, donors of different ages were randomly spread across the sequencing lanes. The study analyzed two additional independent replicas of 1 million unique cDNA reads from the same blood draw for two donors, one aged 18 to 29 and one aged 80 or older.

The library was prepared using 5' RACE. Sequenced on an Illumina HiSeq 2500. The second PCR ran for roughly 6 to 11 cycles and used a J-beta primer mix along with a sample-barcoded 5' primer. A template-switch 5' adaptor carrying 12 random nucleotides introduced a unique molecular identifier onto each TCR beta cDNA molecule. Each sample yielded at least 2.5 million CDR3-containing paired-end reads. All of the RNA was converted into first-strand cDNA using the Mint cDNA synthesis kit, with a TRBC-specific oligonucleotide serving as the primer. Following uracil-DNA glycosylase treatment, all cDNA underwent a first 18-cycle PCR with the universal primers M1SS and BC2_uni_R. Regarding the original processing steps: For normalization, 1 million high-quality reads were randomly selected from each sample, with every read carrying a distinct molecular identifier. Instead of being binned into consensus sequences, reads that shared molecular identifiers were thrown out. CDR3 identification, clonotype clustering and error correction used MiTCR with a Q25 quality threshold and the strictest error-elimination algorithm. Lower-bound total TCR beta diversity was estimated with a nonparametric unseen species model using Euler transformation. The raw public reads went through TCRdb reprocessing: fastp at Q25, MiXCR clone calling, in-frame beta chains kept. Rows with one shared CDR3 protein collapse into an entry with the most common genes and DNA. The authors' filters were not applied to this entry. The sample has fewer than 2,000,000 distinct CDR3 sequences on record, 30% to 35% of them singletons. The top ten hold around 11% of the sample.

On the study overall, not on this receptor specifically: There was a strong correlation between observed TCR beta diversity and the percentage of naive T cells measured by flow cytometry. Compared with the aged group, more naive CD4+ T cells, fewer expanded clones and increased TCR diversity were shown by the long-lived group, suggesting age selection. Estimates of total diversity based on one million sequenced T cells were regarded as lower bounds and as underestimates. Because donor CMV infection status was unknown, age-related changes in expanded clonotypes were potentially confounded. Bulk unsorted PBMC profiling prevented conclusive comparison of naive and antigen-experienced compartments. Observed TCR beta diversity per million T cells fell roughly linearly with age, and a significant reduction was already apparent by age approximately 41.

Clipping removes 0 bases from V and 5 bases from J, with 10 as the unmatched junction base count. Per the germline V gene, SGHRS is the CDR1 and YFSETQ is the CDR2. From its cysteine to its phenylalanine, the CDR3 spans 17 amino acids. The entry retains the CDR3 DNA only, 51 bases that are in frame from base 1. The V gene is TRBV5-1 and the J gene is TRBJ2-3, with 9 central nucleotides matching TRBD2. Sequences were obtained from blood. The clonotype comes from a woman aged 25 to 39 in good health. The base sequence is TGCGCCAGCAGCTTGGATCCGGGACTAGCCATTAAAGATACGCAGTATTTT. Its amino acids are CASSLDPGLAIKDTQYF. The full variable domain, completed from the reference TRBV5-1 and TRBJ2-3 proteins outside the CDR3, reads KAGVTQTPRYLIKTRGQQVTLSCSPISGHRSVSWYQQTPGQGLQFLFEYFSETQRNKGNFPGRFSGRQFSNSRSEMNVSTLELGDSALYLCASSLDPGLAIKDTQYFGPGTRLTVL.